The present entry profiles one T cell receptor beta chain with its context. Per the authors' pipeline: Estimated nucleated cell counts came from reference gene primer amplification. Data came from immunoSEQ multiplex PCR; TCRdb stores just in-frame clones and leaves some out. V and J calls and clone size are copied from that table; D and trimming were computed from the DNA. The sample contains about 300,000 clones, approximately 89% of which appear only once. The record originates from a study of blood T cell repertoires in COVID-19. Overall study context: There were acute and convalescent COVID-19 samples, and they came from the United States, Italy and Spain. PBMCs, B-cell-depleted T cells, or T cells provided the cDNA or gDNA that made up the material.

Trimming shortened V by 1 base and J by 2 bases, and 14 bases separated the two germline ends. This CDR3 comprises 15 residues. From germline, CDR1 is GTSNPN and CDR2 SVGIG (reference sequence). Sequenced: peripheral blood. This sequence joins TRBV30 and TRBJ1-2, with a possible D match to TRBD1 (5 bases). This TCR was sampled from a woman in her thirties who had recovered from COVID-19. CDR3 region: CAWSATRVANYGYTF. The DNA for the CDR3 is TGTGCCTGGAGTGCGACCAGGGTAGCCAACTATGGCTACACCTTC.